Following are 20 T cell receptor beta chains from one sample sequenced in a study of response to subunit inactivated influenza vaccine. TCRdb reanalysed the RT-PCR reads using MiXCR and keeps one entry per CDR3 protein. The sample carries 600,000 to 850,000 distinct CDR3 sequences, less than 15% recorded once. The source material was PBMCs from blood, sampled 14 to 15 days before vaccination. Source of these receptors: a man aged 45-65 years who received an inactivated influenza vaccine.

V usage is TRBV15 and J usage is TRBJ1-2; 8 bases line up with TRBD1. CDR3 length: 15 amino acids. CDR1 is LNHNV, CDR2 YYDKDF, per germline (reference sequence). V lost 0 bases and J lost 7; bases outside the gene matches: 7. The DNA for the CDR3 is TGTGCCACCAGCAGAGATACAGGGACAGGCTTTGGCTACACCTTC. This codes for CATSRDTGTGFGYTF.

This clonotype was seen a few times. The chain is built from TRBV4-3 and TRBJ2-6, with D possibly being TRBD1 or TRBD2 (5 bases each). CDR1 LGHNA and CDR2 YSLEER come from the germline V gene. There are 16 residues in the CDR3. V dropped 0 bases and J dropped 5 bases, with 11 bases sitting between them. The CDR3 sequence is CASSQEDSGRANVLTF. The DNA of the CDR3 is TGCGCCAGCAGCCAAGAAGACAGCGGACGGGCCAACGTCCTGACTTTC.

The chain joins TRBV4-2 to TRBJ2-7; no clear D. The length of the CDR3 is 13 residues. With 4 bases removed from V and 4 bases from J, the gap between germline ends came to 11 bases. CDR1 and CDR2 from the germline V gene are LGHNA and YNFKEQ. Written as DNA, the CDR3 is TGTGCCAGCAGCCCGTCATCCAGGTACGAGCAGTACTTC. Translation gives CASSPSSRYEQYF.

The V gene is TRBV4-3, the J gene TRBJ2-1, with 8 bases that match TRBD2. Germline CDR1 and CDR2: LGHNA and YSLEER. This CDR3 contains 13 residues. The junction had 4 bases not matched to a gene; V was cut back by 4 bases and J by 8 bases. The CDR3 loop reads CASSRELADEQFF. The CDR3, as DNA: TGCGCCAGCAGCCGAGAACTAGCGGATGAGCAGTTCTTC.

There are many counts of this clonotype. This sequence joins TRBV11-2 and TRBJ2-2, with D tentatively TRBD1 or TRBD2 (6 bases each). From germline, CDR1 is SGHAT and CDR2 FQNNGV. The CDR3 consists of 16 residues. V lost 7 bases and J 3 bases, leaving 18 bases between the germline ends. Here the CDR3 reads CASTPNPGGHTGELFF. DNA of the CDR3: TGTGCCAGCACTCCAAACCCTGGGGGGCACACCGGGGAGCTGTTTTTT.

Many counts were recorded for this clonotype. The rearrangement links TRBV12-3 or TRBV12-4 to TRBJ2-2; D may be TRBD2 (5 bases). The ends were cut back, 3 bases at V and 0 bases at J, with 11 bases in the middle. The CDR3 sequence is 16 residues long. CDR3 sequence: CASSFLSGTNTGELFF. The CDR3 bases are TGTGCCAGCAGTTTCCTCTCCGGGACGAACACCGGGGAGCTGTTTTTT.

The chain links TRBV5-1 to TRBJ2-4, with D perhaps matching TRBD1 (6 bases). V was trimmed by 0 bases and J by 1 base, leaving 8 bases between them. Germline V lookup: CDR1 SGHRS, CDR2 YFSETQ. The CDR3 spans 15 residues. CDR3 sequence: CASSLDRVAKNIQYF. For the CDR3, the DNA is TGCGCCAGCAGCTTGGACAGGGTGGCCAAAAACATTCAGTACTTC.

This clonotype was detected a few times. This rearrangement joins TRBV7-9 to TRBJ2-7; D assignment may be TRBD1 or TRBD2 (6 bases each). The CDR3 runs to 13 residues. The ends were cut back, 6 bases at V and 5 bases at J, with 14 bases in the middle. Germline loops: CDR1 SEHNR, CDR2 FQNEAQ (reference sequence). The CDR3 here is CASRTSGADEQYF. CDR3 nucleotide sequence: TGTGCCAGCAGAACCTCGGGGGCTGACGAGCAGTACTTC. The complete variable domain, with remaining parts taken from reference TRBV7-9 and TRBJ2-7, reads DTGVSQNPRHKITKRGQNVTFRCDPISEHNRLYWYRQTLGQGPEFLTYFQNEAQLEKSRLLSDRFSAERPKGSFSTLEIQRTEQGDSAMYLCASRTSGADEQYFGPGTRLTVT.

This clonotype occurred many times. The chain links TRBV29-1 to TRBJ1-1, with D maybe TRBD1 (6 bases). CDR1 and CDR2 from the germline V gene are SQVTM and ANQGSEA. V lost 7 bases and J lost 10, with 13 bases in between. The CDR3 is 10 residues long. The CDR3 DNA follows: TGCAGCGGCGAACAGGGCGTAGCTTTCTTT. Translating it yields CSGEQGVAFF.

This clonotype was counted many times. The rearrangement joins TRBV7-3 to TRBJ2-5, with 8 bases identical to TRBD2. In germline, CDR1 is SGHTA, CDR2 FQGTGA. Trimming cost V 5 bases and J 4 bases; bases outside gene matches: 6. The CDR3 has 14 residues. The CDR3 sequence: CASSRSGIGETQYF. The CDR3, as DNA: TGTGCCAGCAGCCGTAGCGGGATTGGAGAGACCCAGTACTTC.

This clonotype came up a few times. CDR3 in amino acids: CASSLRPAMSTYEQYF. Written as DNA, the CDR3 is TGTGCCAGCAGTTTACGGCCAGCGATGTCAACCTACGAGCAGTACTTC. The chain is built from TRBV28 and TRBJ2-7; D not certain. Germline V gene lookup returns CDR1 MDHEN and CDR2 SYDVKM. The CDR3 is 16 residues long. With 2 bases removed from V and 2 bases from J, the gap between germline ends came to 16 bases. The full variable domain, its missing parts supplied by reference TRBV28 and TRBJ2-7, is DVKVTQSSRYLVKRTGEKVFLECVQDMDHENMFWYRQDPGLGLRLIYFSYDVKMKEKGDIPEGYSVSREKKERFSLILESASTNQTSMYLCASSLRPAMSTYEQYFGPGTRLTVT.

The rearrangement uses TRBV7-2 and TRBJ2-1; D is unclear. The V and J ends lost 3 bases and 5 bases respectively, with 11 bases between them. Germline V gene data show CDR1 as SGHTA and CDR2 as FQGNSA. The CDR3 is made up of 14 amino acids. CDR3 nucleotides: TGTGCCAGCAGCTTGGGTAACTGGGACAATGAGCAGTTCTTC. Its translation: CASSLGNWDNEQFF.

The V call is TRBV4-2, the J call TRBJ2-1, with D perhaps TRBD1 (7 bases). Germline CDR1 reads LGHNA; CDR2 reads YNFKEQ. V was trimmed by 1 base and J by 4 bases, leaving 23 bases between them. CDR3 length: 19 residues. CDR3 sequence: CASSQVVIADRRGYNEQFF. The CDR3 DNA reads as TGTGCCAGCAGCCAAGTCGTCATAGCGGACAGGAGGGGATACAATGAGCAGTTCTTC.

In this sample, this clonotype turned up many times. The chain combines TRBV3-1 with TRBJ2-7; D ambiguous. Germline CDR1 and CDR2: LGHDT and YNNKEL (reference sequence). This CDR3 comprises 13 residues. V was trimmed by 5 bases and J by 0 bases, leaving 8 bases between them. The chain's CDR3 is CASSAGISYEQYF. The DNA for the CDR3 is TGTGCCAGCAGCGCTGGAATCTCCTACGAGCAGTACTTC.

There are many counts of this clonotype. The chain is built from TRBV12-3 or TRBV12-4 and TRBJ1-4; TRBD1 matches at 10 bases. V gave up 4 bases and J gave up 8 bases; unmatched junction bases: 4. The CDR3 is 14 amino acids. The CDR3 DNA is TGTGCCAGCAGTTCGACAGGGGGCCAGGAAAAACTGTTTTTT. Translating gives CASSSTGGQEKLFF.

The V and J genes are TRBV12-3 or TRBV12-4 and TRBJ2-6; D unclear. The CDR3 is made up of 16 amino acids. Between the trimmed V and J ends, which lost 6 bases and 0 bases, there was a span of 12 bases. CDR3: CASSPLPPSGANVLTF. CDR3 coding DNA: TGTGCCAGCAGCCCCCTGCCCCCCTCTGGGGCCAACGTCCTGACTTTC.

This clonotype was detected a few times. The V call is TRBV15, the J call TRBJ2-2, with no clear D. From germline, CDR1 is LNHNV and CDR2 YYDKDF (reference sequence). The CDR3 covers 14 residues. V was trimmed by 1 base and J by 7 bases, leaving 10 bases between them. Written as DNA, the CDR3 is TGTGCCACCAGCAGAGTAGGTGTCAGCGGGGAGCTGTTTTTT. This encodes CATSRVGVSGELFF.

As for this clonotype: At one end the junction does not follow the germline gene, possibly because of a read error. The rearrangement joins TRBV6-1 to TRBJ2-3; 7 bases are shared with TRBD2. CDR1 is MNHNS, CDR2 SASEGT, per germline. The CDR3 consists of 16 residues. CDR3 protein: CASNETLAVSTDTQYF. The CDR3 nucleotides read TGTGCCAGCAATGAAACCCTAGCGGTTAGCACAGATACGCAGTATTTT.

This clonotype has only a few counts. The chain links TRBV7-2 to TRBJ2-1, with D perhaps given as TRBD1 or TRBD2 (5 bases each). This CDR3 has 16 residues. CDR1 is SGHTA, CDR2 FQGNSA, per germline. V was trimmed by 5 bases and J by 5 bases, leaving 19 bases between them. CDR3 in amino acids: CASSPRGGQVNNEQFF. The CDR3 bases are TGTGCCAGCAGCCCCCGGGGTGGACAAGTAAACAATGAGCAGTTCTTC.

This clonotype appeared a few times. This sequence joins TRBV12-3 or TRBV12-4 and TRBJ2-7; D may be TRBD1 or TRBD2 (6 bases each). Deletions cut 7 bases from V and 6 bases from J, with 13 bases between. The CDR3 extends over 12 amino acids. The CDR3 reads CASTPEGGEQYF. CDR3 bases: TGTGCCAGCACCCCAGAGGGGGGCGAGCAGTACTTC.